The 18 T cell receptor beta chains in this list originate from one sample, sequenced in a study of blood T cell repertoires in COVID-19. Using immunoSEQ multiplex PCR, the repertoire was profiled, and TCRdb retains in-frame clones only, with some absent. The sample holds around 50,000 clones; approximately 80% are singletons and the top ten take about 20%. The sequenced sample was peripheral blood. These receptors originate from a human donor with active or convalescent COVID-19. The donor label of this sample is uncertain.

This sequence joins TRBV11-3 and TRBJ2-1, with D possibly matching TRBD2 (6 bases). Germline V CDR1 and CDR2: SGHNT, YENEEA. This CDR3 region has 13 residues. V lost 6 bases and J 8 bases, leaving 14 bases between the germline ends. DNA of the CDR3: TGTGCCAGCAGACGGGGACTTCCTGATGAGCAGTTCTTC. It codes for CASRRGLPDEQFF.

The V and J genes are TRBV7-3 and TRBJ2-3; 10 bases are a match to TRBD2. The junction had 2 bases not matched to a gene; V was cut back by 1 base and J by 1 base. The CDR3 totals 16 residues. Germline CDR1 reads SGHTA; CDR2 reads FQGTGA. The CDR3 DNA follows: TGTGCCAGCAGCTTAAACGGACTAGCGGGCACAGATACGCAGTATTTT. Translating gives CASSLNGLAGTDTQYF.

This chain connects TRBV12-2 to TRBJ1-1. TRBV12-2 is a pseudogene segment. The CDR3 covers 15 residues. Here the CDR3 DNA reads TGTGCAAGTCGCTTAGAAGGCGGCATGAACACTGAAGCTTTCTTT. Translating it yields CASRLEGGMNTEAFF.

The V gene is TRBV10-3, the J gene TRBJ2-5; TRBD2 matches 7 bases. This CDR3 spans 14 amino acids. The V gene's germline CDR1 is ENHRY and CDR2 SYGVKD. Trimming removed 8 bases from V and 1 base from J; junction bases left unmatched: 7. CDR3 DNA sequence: TGTGCCATCGGGGGGGGGATGACCCAAGAGACCCAGTACTTC. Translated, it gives CAIGGGMTQETQYF.

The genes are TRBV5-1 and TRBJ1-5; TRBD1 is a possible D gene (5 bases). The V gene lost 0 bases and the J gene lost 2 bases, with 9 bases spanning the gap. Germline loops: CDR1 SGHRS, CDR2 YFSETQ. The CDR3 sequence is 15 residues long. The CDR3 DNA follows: TGCGCCAGCAGCTTGGGCTCACAGGGCAATCAGCCCCAGCATTTT. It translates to CASSLGSQGNQPQHF. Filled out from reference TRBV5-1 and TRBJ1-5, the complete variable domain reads KAGVTQTPRYLIKTRGQQVTLSCSPISGHRSVSWYQQTPGQGLQFLFEYFSETQRNKGNFPGRFSGRQFSNSRSEMNVSTLELGDSALYLCASSLGSQGNQPQHFGDGTRLSIL.

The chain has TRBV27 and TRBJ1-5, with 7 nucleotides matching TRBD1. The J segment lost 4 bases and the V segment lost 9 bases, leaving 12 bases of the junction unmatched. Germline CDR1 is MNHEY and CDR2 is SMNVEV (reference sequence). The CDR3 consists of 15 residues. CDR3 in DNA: TGTGCCAGTAGGTCCGGACAGGTCGGGAATCAGCCCCAGCATTTT. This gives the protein CASRSGQVGNQPQHF.

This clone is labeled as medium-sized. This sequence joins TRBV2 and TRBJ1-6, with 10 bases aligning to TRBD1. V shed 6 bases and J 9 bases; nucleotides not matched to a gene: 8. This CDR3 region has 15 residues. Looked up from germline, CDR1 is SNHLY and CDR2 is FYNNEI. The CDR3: CASRDFRDRGSPLHF. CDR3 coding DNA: TGTGCCAGCAGGGACTTCCGGGACAGGGGTTCACCCCTCCACTTT.

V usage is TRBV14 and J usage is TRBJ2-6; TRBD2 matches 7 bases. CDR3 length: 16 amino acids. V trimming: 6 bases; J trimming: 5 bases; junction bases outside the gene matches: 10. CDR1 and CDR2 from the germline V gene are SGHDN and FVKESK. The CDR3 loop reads CASRSPGGSWANVLTF. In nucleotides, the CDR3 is TGTGCCAGCAGATCTCCCGGGGGGTCGTGGGCCAACGTCCTGACTTTC. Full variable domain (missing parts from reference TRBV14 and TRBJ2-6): EAGVTQFPSHSVIEKGQTVTLRCDPISGHDNLYWYRRVMGKEIKFLLHFVKESKQDESGMPNNRFLAERTGGTYSTLKVQPAELEDSGVYFCASRSPGGSWANVLTFGAGSRLTVL.

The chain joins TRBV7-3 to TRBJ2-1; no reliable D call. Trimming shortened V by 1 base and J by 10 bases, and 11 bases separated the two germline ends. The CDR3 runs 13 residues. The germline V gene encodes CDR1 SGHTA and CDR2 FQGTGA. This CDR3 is CASSLRLLGEQFF. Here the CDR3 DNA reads TGTGCCAGCAGCTTAAGACTCCTCGGGGAGCAGTTCTTC.

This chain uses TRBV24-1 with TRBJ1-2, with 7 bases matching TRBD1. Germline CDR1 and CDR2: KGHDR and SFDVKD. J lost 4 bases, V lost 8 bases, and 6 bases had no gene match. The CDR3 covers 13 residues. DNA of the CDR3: TGTGCCACCATGCGACAGGGATTCTATGGCTACACCTTC. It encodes CATMRQGFYGYTF.

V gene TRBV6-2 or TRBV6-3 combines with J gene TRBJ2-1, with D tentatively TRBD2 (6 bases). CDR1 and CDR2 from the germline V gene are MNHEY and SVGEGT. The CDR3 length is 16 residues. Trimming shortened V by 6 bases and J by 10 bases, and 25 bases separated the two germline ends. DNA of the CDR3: TGTGCCAGCAGCCGGACGGGACTTCTCATCCAAGCGGAGCAGTTCTTC. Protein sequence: CASSRTGLLIQAEQFF.

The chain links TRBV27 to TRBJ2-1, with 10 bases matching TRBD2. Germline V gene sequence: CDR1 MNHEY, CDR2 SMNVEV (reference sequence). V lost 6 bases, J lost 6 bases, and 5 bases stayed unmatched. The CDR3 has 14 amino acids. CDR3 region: CASSLAGAGNEQFF. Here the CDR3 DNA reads TGTGCCAGCAGCCTAGCGGGAGCTGGCAATGAGCAGTTCTTC.

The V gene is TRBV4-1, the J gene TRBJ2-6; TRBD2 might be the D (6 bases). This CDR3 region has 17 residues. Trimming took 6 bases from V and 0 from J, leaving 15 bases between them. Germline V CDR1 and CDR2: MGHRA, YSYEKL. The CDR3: CASRGTLIYSGANVLTF. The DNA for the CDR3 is TGCGCCAGCAGAGGGACTCTCATATACTCTGGGGCCAACGTCCTGACTTTC.

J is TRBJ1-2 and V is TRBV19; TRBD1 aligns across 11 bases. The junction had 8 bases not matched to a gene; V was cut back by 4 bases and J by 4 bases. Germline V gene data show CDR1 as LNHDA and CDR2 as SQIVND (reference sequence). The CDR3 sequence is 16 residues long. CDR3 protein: CASSTPDRGRAYGYTF. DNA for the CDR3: TGTGCCAGTAGTACCCCGGACAGGGGGCGAGCCTATGGCTACACCTTC.

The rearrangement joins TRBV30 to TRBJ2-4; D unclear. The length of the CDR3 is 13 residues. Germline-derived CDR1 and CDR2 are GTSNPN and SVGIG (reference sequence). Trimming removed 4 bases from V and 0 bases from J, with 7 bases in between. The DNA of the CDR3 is TGTGCCTGGATGGAGATAGCCAAAAACATTCAGTACTTC. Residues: CAWMEIAKNIQYF.

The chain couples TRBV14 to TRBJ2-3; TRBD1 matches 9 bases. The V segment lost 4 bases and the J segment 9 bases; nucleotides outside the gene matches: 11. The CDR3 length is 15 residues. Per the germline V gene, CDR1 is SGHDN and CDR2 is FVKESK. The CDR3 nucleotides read TGTGCCAGCAGCCCCAGGGCAGGACAGGGGACGACGCAGTATTTT. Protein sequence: CASSPRAGQGTTQYF.

CDR3 nucleotide sequence: TGTGCCAGCAGTCGGTCTCAAGAGACCCAGTACTTC. It codes for CASSRSQETQYF. V usage is TRBV27 and J usage is TRBJ2-5; D unclear. Germline V gives CDR1 MNHEY, CDR2 SMNVEV (reference sequence). The CDR3 length is 12 residues. V gave up 5 bases and J gave up 2 bases, with 6 bases separating them.

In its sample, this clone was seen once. This chain's CDR3 is CASSRVTSSGTDTQYF. CDR3 DNA: TGCGCCAGCAGCCGCGTGACTAGCAGCGGCACAGATACGCAGTATTTT. The chain carries TRBV4-1 and TRBJ2-3, with 7 bases fitting TRBD2. CDR1 and CDR2 (germline): MGHRA, YSYEKL. The CDR3 is 16 residues long. Trimming took 4 bases from V and 1 from J; bases not matched to a gene: 8.